This TCR beta chain was observed in a study of blood T cell repertoires in COVID-19. Study as a whole: Whether acute or convalescent, the COVID-19 samples came from the United States, Italy and Spain.

Method: immunoSEQ multiplex PCR; TCRdb's copy keeps in-frame clones and lacks some. Of 150,000 to 200,000 clones detected, 70% to 90% appear once; the ten largest clones hold around 5%. The germline V gene encodes CDR1 MNHNY and CDR2 SVGAGI (reference sequence). With 3 bases removed from V and 4 bases from J, the gap between germline ends came to 7 bases. This CDR3 has 12 residues. This rearrangement joins TRBV6-6 to TRBJ2-7; D not certain. The clonotype was recovered from a human donor in a cohort sampled during active COVID-19. The sequenced sample was peripheral blood. The CDR3 sequence is CASSYPVYEQYF. The CDR3 DNA reads TGTGCCAGCAGTTATCCAGTGTACGAGCAGTACTTC.